What follows describes a single T cell receptor beta chain. Approximately 110 mL of blood, on average, came from one heparinised draw per donor. This entry comes from a study of beta chain features in type 1 diabetes. Sequenced material consisted of expressed TCRB transcripts (all of the isolated RNA was reverse transcribed). Profiled with immunoSEQ multiplex PCR; TCRdb holds only in-frame clones, not every one. The sample includes around 160,000 clones, under 60% seen only once; the top ten take over 0.4%. The CDR3 is 17 residues long. The V and J ends lost 2 bases and 0 bases respectively, with 14 bases between them. CDR1 is LNHDA, CDR2 SQIVND, per germline (reference sequence).

This TCR was sampled from a man in his late teens or twenties in good health. The chain joins TRBV19 to TRBJ1-5; D is possibly TRBD1 (5 bases). Sequenced sample: Tregs from blood. The CDR3 loop is CASSIRIRAFSNQPQHF. In nucleotides, the CDR3 is TGTGCCAGTAGTATACGGATCAGGGCGTTTAGCAATCAGCCCCAGCATTTT.